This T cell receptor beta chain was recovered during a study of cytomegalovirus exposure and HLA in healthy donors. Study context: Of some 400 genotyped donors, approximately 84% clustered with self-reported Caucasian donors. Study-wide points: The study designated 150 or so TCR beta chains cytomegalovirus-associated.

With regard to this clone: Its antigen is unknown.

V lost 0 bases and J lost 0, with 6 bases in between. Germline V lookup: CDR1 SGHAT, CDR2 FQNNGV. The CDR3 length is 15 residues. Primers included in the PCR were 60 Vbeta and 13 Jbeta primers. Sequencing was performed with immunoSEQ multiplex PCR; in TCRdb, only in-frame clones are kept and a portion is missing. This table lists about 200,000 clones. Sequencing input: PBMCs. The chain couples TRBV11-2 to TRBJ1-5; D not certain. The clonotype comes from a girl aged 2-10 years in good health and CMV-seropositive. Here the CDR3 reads CASSLDSDSNQPQHF. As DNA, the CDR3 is TGTGCCAGCAGCTTAGATAGTGATAGCAATCAGCCCCAGCATTTT.